The 25 T cell receptor beta chains given below trace back to one sample, sequenced in a study of shared clonotypes between healthy human individuals. The naive CD8 fraction comprised CD45RO-negative cells positively selected for CCR7 and excluded terminally differentiated effector memory CD45RA+ cells. Profiled with immunoSEQ multiplex PCR; TCRdb holds only in-frame clones, not every one. This sample carries about 820,000 clones, more than 85% of them seen once, and the ten largest clones take about 25%. Sequenced sample: naive CD8+ T cells sorted from blood. These TCRs come from a man aged 25-40 years in good health.

Comment on this clone: Additional DNA sequences in this sample encode the identical CDR3. This chain links TRBV28 with TRBJ2-7; D gene uncertain. CDR1 MDHEN and CDR2 SYDVKM come from the germline V gene. The V end was cut by 3 bases, the J end by 3 bases, with 3 bases between. The CDR3 extends over 11 amino acids. The CDR3 is CASSFGYEQYF. CDR3 nucleotide sequence: TGTGCCAGCAGTTTTGGCTACGAGCAGTACTTC. The entire variable domain, with the rest obtained from reference TRBV28 and TRBJ2-7, is as follows: DVKVTQSSRYLVKRTGEKVFLECVQDMDHENMFWYRQDPGLGLRLIYFSYDVKMKEKGDIPEGYSVSREKKERFSLILESASTNQTSMYLCASSFGYEQYFGPGTRLTVT.

The chain has TRBV6-4 and TRBJ2-3; TRBD1 is a possible D gene (8 bases). The CDR3 loop spans 14 amino acids. CDR1 and CDR2 (germline): MRHNA, SNTAGT. The germline V and J ends were trimmed by 6 bases and 5 bases, with 15 bases remaining between them. DNA for the CDR3: TGTGCCAGCAGCAAGACAGGGGAGGGAGATACGCAGTATTTT. This sequence encodes CASSKTGEGDTQYF.

This clone was counted a single time. The chain joins TRBV27 to TRBJ2-1; D perhaps matches TRBD2 (6 bases). Between the trimmed V and J ends, which lost 1 base and 1 base, there was a span of 8 bases. CDR1 is MNHEY, CDR2 SMNVEV, per germline (reference sequence). This CDR3 comprises 15 residues. The CDR3 reads CASSLLGLSYNEQFF. CDR3 bases: TGTGCCAGCAGTTTATTAGGACTATCCTACAATGAGCAGTTCTTC.

The rearrangement uses TRBV11-3 and TRBJ2-1; TRBD2 might be the D (5 bases). V was clipped by 5 bases and J by 4 bases, with 9 bases between them. The CDR3 sequence is 13 residues long. CDR1 and CDR2 (germline): SGHNT, YENEEA. The CDR3 DNA sequence: TGTGCCAGCAGCCCGGACTCATACAATGAGCAGTTCTTC. Encoded protein: CASSPDSYNEQFF.

The chain uses TRBV28 and TRBJ2-1; D remains ambiguous. The CDR3 consists of 11 residues. The germline V gene has CDR1 MDHEN and CDR2 SYDVKM. V lost 8 bases to trimming and J lost 1 base, with 3 bases between them. CDR3 coding DNA: TGTGCCAGCGATTCCTACAATGAGCAGTTCTTC. Translation gives CASDSYNEQFF.

The rearrangement uses TRBV7-9 and TRBJ2-7; 10 bases line up with TRBD2. V shed 5 bases, J shed 3 bases, and the junction held 7 bases outside the gene matches. The CDR3 is 15 amino acids. Germline CDR1 reads SEHNR; CDR2 reads FQNEAQ (reference sequence). The CDR3 loop reads CASSLRTSGNYEQYF. The CDR3 DNA sequence: TGTGCCAGCAGCCTCCGGACTAGCGGAAACTACGAGCAGTACTTC.

The genes are TRBV28 and TRBJ2-1; D remains ambiguous. This CDR3 has 15 amino acids. Germline V gives CDR1 MDHEN, CDR2 SYDVKM. V lost 1 base and J lost 4, with 11 bases in between. CDR3 protein: CASSLYGVTYNEQFF. The CDR3 DNA sequence: TGTGCCAGCAGTTTATACGGCGTGACTTACAATGAGCAGTTCTTC.

The rearrangement links TRBV19 to TRBJ2-1; TRBD2 matches at 11 bases. Per the germline V gene, CDR1 is LNHDA and CDR2 is SQIVND (reference sequence). The ends lost 5 bases at V and 9 bases at J; junction bases unmatched: 0. The CDR3 sequence is 12 residues long. The CDR3 sequence is CASSGTSGEQFF. CDR3 coding DNA: TGTGCCAGTAGTGGGACTAGCGGTGAGCAGTTCTTC.

The genes are TRBV7-9 and TRBJ2-3; unclear D gene. The CDR3 extends over 15 amino acids. Trimming stripped 4 bases from V and 0 bases from J, with 11 bases between. Germline V gene lookup returns CDR1 SEHNR and CDR2 FQNEAQ (reference sequence). The CDR3 loop is CASSSTSFSTDTQYF. CDR3 nucleotides: TGTGCCAGCAGCTCAACTTCCTTTAGCACAGATACGCAGTATTTT.

This chain joins TRBV4-1 and TRBJ2-1; TRBD2 might be the D (6 bases). The CDR3 consists of 18 residues. V was clipped by 4 bases and J by 4 bases, with 23 bases between them. Germline CDR1 is MGHRA and CDR2 is YSYEKL. CDR3 DNA: TGCGCCAGCAGCCCCCCCATAGGAGCGGAGGAGGGGTACAATGAGCAGTTCTTC. Translating it yields CASSPPIGAEEGYNEQFF.

The chain couples TRBV6-5 to TRBJ2-3, with a tentative D call TRBD1 (5 bases). The CDR3 has 13 residues. The V end lost 6 bases, the J end lost 5 bases, and 12 bases lay between the germline ends. Per germline, CDR1 MNHEY and CDR2 SVGAGI. The chain's CDR3 is CASSTGEGDTQYF. The CDR3 DNA sequence: TGTGCCAGCAGCACAGGAGAAGGAGATACGCAGTATTTT.

The V gene is TRBV7-6, the J gene TRBJ2-1, with TRBD2 identical over 7 bases. The CDR3 is made up of 15 amino acids. Per the germline V gene, CDR1 is SGHVS and CDR2 is FNYEAQ. J was trimmed by 2 bases and V by 5 bases; bases with no gene match: 6. CDR3 sequence reads: CASSLSGPAYNEQFF. As DNA, the CDR3 is TGTGCCAGCAGCCTTAGCGGGCCCGCCTACAATGAGCAGTTCTTC.

The DNA for the CDR3 is TGTGCCAGCAGTTTATCGGAGGGGGACAGAGATACCTACGAGCAGTACTTC. It is translated as CASSLSEGDRDTYEQYF. V usage is TRBV27 and J usage is TRBJ2-7; D perhaps matches TRBD1 (7 bases). V dropped 0 bases and J dropped 2 bases, with 17 bases sitting between them. CDR1 MNHEY and CDR2 SMNVEV come from the germline V gene (reference sequence). CDR3 length: 17 amino acids.

This clone was detected a few times. CDR3 sequence (DNA): TGCGCCAGCAGCCAAGTCGACAACCAAGAGACCCAGTACTTC. Translation: CASSQVDNQETQYF. This chain joins TRBV4-3 and TRBJ2-5; D ambiguous. The V end was cut by 1 base, the J end by 0 bases, with 6 bases between. CDR1 and CDR2 (germline): LGHNA, YSLEER. This CDR3 is built from 14 residues.

The V call is TRBV7-2, the J call TRBJ2-1; D is unclear. This CDR3 is built from 14 residues. Looked up from germline, CDR1 is SGHTA and CDR2 is FQGNSA. V gave up 5 bases and J gave up 0 bases, with 8 bases separating them. CDR3 loop: CASSNIGSYNEQFF. CDR3 in DNA: TGTGCCAGCAGCAACATCGGCTCCTACAATGAGCAGTTCTTC.

The J gene is TRBJ1-1, the V gene TRBV20-1; D may be TRBD1 (5 bases). The V gene lost 6 bases and the J gene lost 6 bases, with 11 bases spanning the gap. CDR3 size: 11 residues. Germline V gene data show CDR1 as DFQATT and CDR2 as SNEGSKA (reference sequence). CDR3 coding DNA: TGCAGTGCCCGGGGGTTCCCTGAAGCTTTCTTT. Protein product: CSARGFPEAFF.

This clone was detected only a few times. V usage is TRBV9 and J usage is TRBJ2-2; TRBD1 aligns across 7 bases. This CDR3 comprises 16 residues. CDR1 is SGDLS, CDR2 YYNGEE, per germline. V was clipped by 2 bases and J by 7 bases; unmatched bases: 11. CDR3 protein: CASSVGAATGFGELFF. The CDR3 DNA follows: TGTGCCAGCAGCGTCGGAGCGGCGACAGGGTTCGGGGAGCTGTTTTTT.

The CDR3 bases are TGCGCCAGCAGCCATCGACGGGGGGAGAAAGAAAAACTGTTTTTT. Its protein product is CASSHRRGEKEKLFF. The chain links TRBV4-1 to TRBJ1-4, with D perhaps matching TRBD1 (5 bases). Germline V gene data show CDR1 as MGHRA and CDR2 as YSYEKL. The CDR3 has 15 amino acids. Trimming took off 3 bases at V and 8 bases at J, with 16 bases between the two ends.

The CDR3 region has the DNA TGTGCCAGCAGTTCGATTGCGGGAGCCCGGGGGGAGCTGTTTTTT. It is translated as CASSSIAGARGELFF. The genes are TRBV7-9 and TRBJ2-2; 7 bases line up with TRBD2. Unmatched junction bases numbered 12, after V lost 6 bases and J lost 8 bases. The CDR3 covers 15 residues. CDR1 and CDR2 (germline): SEHNR, FQNEAQ (reference sequence).

The J gene is TRBJ2-1, the V gene TRBV5-1, with D perhaps matching TRBD1 (5 bases). Germline V gives CDR1 SGHRS, CDR2 YFSETQ. V dropped 0 bases and J dropped 5 bases, with 15 bases sitting between them. This CDR3 comprises 16 residues. The CDR3 region is CASSLGRALPHNEQFF. The CDR3 DNA follows: TGCGCCAGCAGCTTGGGCAGGGCCCTACCCCACAATGAGCAGTTCTTC.

The V call is TRBV5-1, the J call TRBJ1-4; 7 positions agree with TRBD1. V trimming: 3 bases; J trimming: 1 base; junction bases outside the gene matches: 12. Germline V gene lookup returns CDR1 SGHRS and CDR2 YFSETQ. The CDR3 is 18 amino acids. CDR3 amino acids: CASSSGRGLSGTNEKLFF. The DNA for the CDR3 is TGCGCCAGCAGCTCAGGCAGGGGGTTATCTGGAACTAATGAAAAACTGTTTTTT.

V is TRBV6-1 and J is TRBJ2-1; TRBD1 might be the D (6 bases). Germline V gives CDR1 MNHNS, CDR2 SASEGT. V dropped 4 bases and J dropped 4 bases, with 11 bases sitting between them. The CDR3 is made up of 14 amino acids. The CDR3 sequence: CASSGRTAYNEQFF. The CDR3 DNA is TGTGCCAGCAGTGGTCGGACAGCTTACAATGAGCAGTTCTTC.

With respect to this clone: One end of the junction is discordant with germline, which a read error may explain. The J gene is TRBJ2-7, the V gene TRBV19, with 8 bases that match TRBD1. CDR1 and CDR2 from the germline V gene are LNHDA and SQIVND (reference sequence). The CDR3 has 14 residues. The CDR3 DNA sequence: TGTGCCAGTGGTATCCGGGACAGGACCTACGAGCAGTACTTC. Translating it yields CASGIRDRTYEQYF.

The rearrangement uses TRBV2 and TRBJ2-7, with D unresolved. The CDR3 consists of 12 residues. With 8 bases removed from V and 7 bases from J, the gap between germline ends came to 15 bases. CDR1 and CDR2 from the germline V gene are SNHLY and FYNNEI. The CDR3 sequence: CASCCIEAEQYF. The CDR3 DNA sequence: TGTGCCAGCTGTTGTATTGAGGCGGAGCAGTACTTC.

The chain carries TRBV5-6 and TRBJ1-4; 7 bases align to TRBD1. CDR1 and CDR2 (germline): SGHDT, YYEEEE. Trimming took 4 bases from V and 4 from J; bases not matched to a gene: 7. The CDR3 length is 15 residues. The CDR3, as DNA: TGTGCCAGCAGCCCGGCGGGACAGTTTAATGAAAAACTGTTTTTT. This translates into CASSPAGQFNEKLFF.